The clone carrying this T cell receptor (beta chain) was found a few times. These data come from a study of HIV-infected patients and healthy controls. TCRdb re-called the 5' RACE reads through MiXCR, storing one row per CDR3 protein. The profile shows around 67,000 distinct CDR3 sequences, about 15% of them singletons. The CDR3 is 17 amino acids. V shed 4 bases and J 2 bases; nucleotides not matched to a gene: 8. Sequenced input: CD4+ T cells from blood. The genes are TRBV12-3 or TRBV12-4 and TRBJ2-3, with TRBD2 matching 11 bases. The origin of this receptor is a human donor in good health. CDR3 nucleotide sequence: TGTGCCAGCAGTTCCTCCCCGACTAGCGGGGACACAGATACGCAGTATTTT. Its protein product is CASSSSPTSGDTDTQYF.